This is a list of T cell receptor beta chains from one sample in a study of blood T cell repertoires in COVID-19. Sequencing used immunoSEQ multiplex PCR; TCRdb keeps in-frame clones, though not all of them. Altogether approximately 400,000 clones are present, 88% being singletons, with the ten largest covering 10% to 15%. The sample consisted of peripheral blood. All receptors come from a woman aged 45-65 years with COVID-19, enrolled during active disease. Each CDR3 is given with its conserved first and last residue. Fields, in order: D gene, clone size, J gene, V gene, CDR3 DNA, CDR3 protein. A D gene is named only where the DNA matches it firmly. Clone size, where shown, is once, few, many, or a class for clones that have expanded.

D gene: TRBD1; clone size: .; J gene: TRBJ1-2; V gene: TRBV27; CDR3 DNA: TGTGCCAGCAGTTCCCGGGACAGGGTACACTATGGCTACACCTTC; CDR3 protein: CASSSRDRVHYGYTF
D gene: TRBD1; clone size: few; J gene: TRBJ1-6; V gene: TRBV4-1; CDR3 DNA: TGCGCCAGCAGCCAATCCGGGACAGGAGGATCACCCCTCCACTTT; CDR3 protein: CASSQSGTGGSPLHF
D gene: TRBD1; clone size: .; J gene: TRBJ1-2; V gene: TRBV28; CDR3 DNA: TGTGCCAGCGGTGGACACAGGGGGCTGGATAATGGCTACACCTTC; CDR3 protein: CASGGHRGLDNGYTF
D gene: .; clone size: .; J gene: TRBJ1-2; V gene: TRBV7-9; CDR3 DNA: TGTGCCAGCAGCTTAGGCATGGTGAGGTATGGCTACACCTTC; CDR3 protein: CASSLGMVRYGYTF
D gene: .; clone size: .; J gene: TRBJ2-7; V gene: TRBV11-2; CDR3 DNA: TGTGCCAGCAGCTTAGGGTCTGATTCTACCTACGAGCAGTACTTC; CDR3 protein: CASSLGSDSTYEQYF
D gene: TRBD2; clone size: .; J gene: TRBJ2-2; V gene: TRBV18; CDR3 DNA: TGTGCCAGCTCACGCATCGGGACTATACACCCTTCTCAGGGCCGGGAGCTGTTTTTT; CDR3 protein: CASSRIGTIHPSQGRELFF
D gene: TRBD2; clone size: .; J gene: TRBJ2-1; V gene: TRBV9; CDR3 DNA: TGTGCCAGCAGCTTCGGGCTAGCGGGGGTTTTAGGGAATGAGCAGTTCTTC; CDR3 protein: CASSFGLAGVLGNEQFF
D gene: TRBD1; clone size: .; J gene: TRBJ1-5; V gene: TRBV19; CDR3 DNA: TGTGCCAGTAGACGAACAGGGGAGTATAGCAATCAGCCCCAGCATTTT; CDR3 protein: CASRRTGEYSNQPQHF
D gene: .; clone size: .; J gene: TRBJ1-2; V gene: TRBV7-2; CDR3 DNA: TGTGCCAGCAGCTCCGATCAGCGACCCCTGGCCAAGTATGGCTACACCTTC; CDR3 protein: CASSSDQRPLAKYGYTF
D gene: TRBD1; clone size: .; J gene: TRBJ2-7; V gene: TRBV30; CDR3 DNA: TGTGCCTGGATATCTCCGACAGGGGTGGGCCACGAGCAGTACTTC; CDR3 protein: CAWISPTGVGHEQYF
D gene: TRBD1; clone size: .; J gene: TRBJ2-7; V gene: TRBV19; CDR3 DNA: TGTGCCAGTCCGGGACAGGGCTACGAGCAGTACTTC; CDR3 protein: CASPGQGYEQYF
D gene: .; clone size: .; J gene: TRBJ1-2; V gene: TRBV5-5; CDR3 DNA: TGTGCCAGCAGCTTAAGTACAGGGTACTATGGCTACACCTTC; CDR3 protein: CASSLSTGYYGYTF
D gene: .; clone size: .; J gene: TRBJ1-1; V gene: TRBV5-8; CDR3 DNA: TGTGCCAGCAGCTTGAGGGCAGGGAAATTCGCTGAAGCTTTCTTT; CDR3 protein: CASSLRAGKFAEAFF
D gene: TRBD2; clone size: .; J gene: TRBJ2-1; V gene: TRBV5-1; CDR3 DNA: TGCGCCAGCAGCTTGGACCTAGCGGGGGCCGAGCAGTTCTTC; CDR3 protein: CASSLDLAGAEQFF
D gene: .; clone size: few; J gene: TRBJ1-3; V gene: TRBV7-9; CDR3 DNA: TGTGCCAGCAGCTTAGAAGGGGATTCTGGAAACACCATATATTTT; CDR3 protein: CASSLEGDSGNTIYF
D gene: .; clone size: .; J gene: TRBJ1-1; V gene: TRBV5-1; CDR3 DNA: TGCGCCAGCAGCCTTGAGACAGGAGGAAACACTGAAGCTTTCTTT; CDR3 protein: CASSLETGGNTEAFF
D gene: TRBD1; clone size: .; J gene: TRBJ2-7; V gene: TRBV11-3; CDR3 DNA: TGTGCCAGCAGCTCCGGACAGGGGTACGAGCAGTACTTC; CDR3 protein: CASSSGQGYEQYF
D gene: .; clone size: once; J gene: TRBJ1-1; V gene: TRBV2; CDR3 DNA: TGTGCCAGCTCGCCAGGGCTTTCGACTGAAGCTTTCTTT; CDR3 protein: CASSPGLSTEAFF
D gene: .; clone size: .; J gene: TRBJ1-1; V gene: TRBV27; CDR3 DNA: TGTGCCAGCAGTTTAGGGCGACGGAACACTGAAGCTTTCTTT; CDR3 protein: CASSLGRRNTEAFF
D gene: TRBD1; clone size: .; J gene: TRBJ2-3; V gene: TRBV10-1; CDR3 DNA: TGCGCCAGCAGTGGAGGGACAGGGCGCCCCGCAGATACGCAGTATTTT; CDR3 protein: CASSGGTGRPADTQYF
D gene: TRBD2; clone size: .; J gene: TRBJ2-7; V gene: TRBV5-1; CDR3 DNA: TGCGCCAGCAGCTTGGCCGGTCGGGGGGGAACCTACGAGCAGTACTTC; CDR3 protein: CASSLAGRGGTYEQYF
D gene: TRBD1; clone size: .; J gene: TRBJ1-2; V gene: TRBV10-1; CDR3 DNA: TGCGCCACCACAGGGGGCGATGGCTACACCTTC; CDR3 protein: CATTGGDGYTF
D gene: .; clone size: .; J gene: TRBJ2-4; V gene: TRBV12-3/TRBV12-4; CDR3 DNA: TGTGCCAGCAGCCGAGGGAGCAGGAACATTCAGTACTTC; CDR3 protein: CASSRGSRNIQYF
D gene: TRBD1; clone size: .; J gene: TRBJ1-1; V gene: TRBV6-5; CDR3 DNA: TGTGCCAGCAGGTACAGGGGTTCGGGCACTGAAGCTTTCTTT; CDR3 protein: CASRYRGSGTEAFF
D gene: TRBD2; clone size: .; J gene: TRBJ2-2; V gene: TRBV28; CDR3 DNA: TGTGCCAGCAGTCCAGGGACTAGCGGGAACACCGGGGAGCTGTTTTTT; CDR3 protein: CASSPGTSGNTGELFF
D gene: TRBD2; clone size: .; J gene: TRBJ2-7; V gene: TRBV2; CDR3 DNA: TGTGCCAGCAGTGCGGGAAGCGGGGGGGCCTACGAGCAGTACTTC; CDR3 protein: CASSAGSGGAYEQYF
D gene: TRBD1; clone size: once; J gene: TRBJ2-2; V gene: TRBV7-9; CDR3 DNA: TGTGCCAGCAGCTCACGGACAGGGGCCGGCGGGGAGCTGTTTTTT; CDR3 protein: CASSSRTGAGGELFF